These 25 T cell receptor beta chains were all obtained from the same sample, sequenced in a study of Graves' ophthalmopathy and Graves' hyperthyroidism (dated by TCRdb to 2016 to 2018). The data were produced on an Illumina HiSeq 2000. TCR beta CDR3 regions were amplified from RNA transcripts for repertoire sequencing. The first round of RT-PCR was done with HTBI primers and the Qiagen OneStep RT-PCR kit, and was followed by a second round of multiplex PCR, then size selection and purification. TCRdb handled the public reads itself, with Q25 trimming in fastp and clone calling in MiXCR, and kept productive beta chains. Each CDR3 protein appears once, grouped with its most common genes and DNA. The sample includes a few hundred thousand distinct CDR3 sequences, with about 18% observed a single time. Around 1.6% of the sample rests with the top ten. Sequenced material: peripheral blood. The source of these receptors is a woman aged 18-35 years with Graves' ophthalmopathy. Donor details come from another sample of the same person, matched by shared clones.

This clonotype was observed many times. The V and J genes are TRBV12-3 or TRBV12-4 and TRBJ1-1, with D possibly being TRBD1 (6 bases). The CDR3 sequence is 15 residues long. Trimming pared 5 bases from V and 1 base from J, leaving 14 bases between. The CDR3 spells CASSPTGPGNTEAFF. Here the CDR3 DNA reads TGTGCCAGCAGTCCTACAGGGCCGGGGAACACTGAAGCTTTCTTT.

Ten or more counts support this clonotype. CDR3 sequence reads: CASSPREESGELFF. The CDR3 nucleotides read TGTGCCAGCAGCCCCAGGGAAGAGTCCGGGGAGCTGTTTTTT. The chain employs TRBV7-8 and TRBJ2-2; a possible D gene is TRBD1 (5 bases). Germline V lookup: CDR1 SGHVS, CDR2 FQNEAQ. The V gene lost 5 bases and the J gene lost 6 bases, with 13 bases spanning the gap. This CDR3 contains 14 residues.

This clonotype was picked up many times. The chain combines TRBV5-6 with TRBJ2-5; D is undetermined. Germline V gene lookup returns CDR1 SGHDT and CDR2 YYEEEE. The CDR3 length is 13 residues. V was shortened by 2 bases and J by 5 bases, with 10 bases between the two germline ends. The chain's CDR3 is CASSFSQMETQYF. The CDR3 nucleotides read TGTGCCAGCAGCTTCTCCCAGATGGAGACCCAGTACTTC.

This clonotype was seen repeatedly, ten times or more. This sequence joins TRBV28 and TRBJ2-7; D may correspond to TRBD1 or TRBD2 (5 bases each). V lost 4 bases to trimming and J lost 5 bases, with 15 bases between them. The V gene's germline CDR1 is MDHEN and CDR2 SYDVKM. CDR3 size: 14 residues. The CDR3 DNA sequence: TGTGCCAGCAGTTGGGGACGGACGACCAACGAGCAGTACTTC. Protein product: CASSWGRTTNEQYF.

V usage is TRBV12-3 or TRBV12-4 and J usage is TRBJ2-5; TRBD2 matches at 7 bases. With V trimmed by 6 bases and J by 5 bases, 12 bases remained unmatched. The CDR3 has 15 amino acids. DNA of the CDR3: TGTGCCAGCAGCCCACCGGGACGGGAGGAGGAGACCCAGTACTTC. Its protein is CASSPPGREEETQYF.

The table lists this clonotype with many counts. The chain carries TRBV14 and TRBJ2-7; 9 nucleotides line up with TRBD1. Germline assignment: CDR1 SGHDN and CDR2 FVKESK. The length of the CDR3 is 14 residues. Germline trimming cut 4 bases from V and 0 bases from J; bases unmatched to any gene: 1. CDR3 nucleotides: TGTGCCAGCAGCCGGACAGGGGTCTCCTACGAGCAGTACTTC. Translation gives CASSRTGVSYEQYF. Filled out from reference TRBV14 and TRBJ2-7, the complete variable domain reads EAGVTQFPSHSVIEKGQTVTLRCDPISGHDNLYWYRRVMGKEIKFLLHFVKESKQDESGMPNNRFLAERTGGTYSTLKVQPAELEDSGVYFCASSRTGVSYEQYFGPGTRLTVT.

This clonotype was found many times. The V gene is TRBV11-1, the J gene TRBJ1-3; tentatively, D is TRBD1 (6 bases). The CDR3 loop spans 18 amino acids. V lost 1 base, J lost 0 bases, and 16 bases lay in between. The germline V gene encodes CDR1 SGHAT and CDR2 FQDESV (reference sequence). The CDR3, as DNA: TGTGCCAGCAGCTTAGGAGGATTCCAGGACAGCTCTGGAAACACCATATATTTT. It specifies CASSLGGFQDSSGNTIYF.

The chain couples TRBV20-1 to TRBJ1-5; unclear D gene. CDR1 DFQATT and CDR2 SNEGSKA come from the germline V gene (reference sequence). This CDR3 contains 16 residues. Trimming cost V 0 bases and J 2 bases, with 14 bases left between them. This chain's CDR3 is CSARDFQGAGNQPQHF. In DNA form, the CDR3 reads TGCAGTGCTAGAGACTTCCAAGGTGCGGGCAATCAGCCCCAGCATTTT.

This clonotype was observed at least ten times. This chain links TRBV14 with TRBJ1-6; the D is unclear. This CDR3 is built from 17 residues. The germline CDR1 and CDR2 sequences are SGHDN and FVKESK. Trimming cost V 4 bases and J 0 bases, with 13 bases left between them. The CDR3: CASSPDPGSSYNSPLHF. The CDR3 coding sequence is TGTGCCAGCAGCCCTGACCCGGGGAGCTCCTATAATTCACCCCTCCACTTT.

Many counts were recorded for this clonotype. The junction and the germline gene differ at one end; a read error may be behind it. The chain links TRBV20-1 to TRBJ2-7, with D perhaps TRBD1 (6 bases). Germline V gene sequence: CDR1 DFQATT, CDR2 SNEGSKA (reference sequence). This CDR3 has 15 residues. The CDR3 protein is CSATQLGAVLYERYF. The CDR3 nucleotides are TGCAGTGCTACCCAGCTGGGGGCAGTTCTCTACGAGCGGTACTTC.

The sample holds many counts of this clonotype. This chain joins TRBV15 and TRBJ2-5; 10 nucleotides align to TRBD1. This CDR3 region has 15 residues. CDR1 is LNHNV, CDR2 YYDKDF, per germline (reference sequence). Trimming removed 5 bases from V and 2 bases from J; junction bases left unmatched: 5. CDR3 loop: CATSRRDRGQETQYF. The CDR3 DNA follows: TGTGCCACCAGCCGGCGGGACAGGGGTCAAGAGACCCAGTACTTC.

A few counts support this clonotype. This chain joins TRBV6-1 and TRBJ1-1; a weak D match, TRBD1 (6 bases). V shed 7 bases and J shed 3 bases, with 12 bases lying between them. The V gene's germline CDR1 is MNHNS and CDR2 SASEGT. The CDR3 sequence is 13 residues long. The CDR3 DNA reads TGTGCCAGCATCGCCCAGGGGTACACTGAAGCTTTCTTT. This codes for CASIAQGYTEAFF.

This chain connects TRBV12-3 or TRBV12-4 to TRBJ2-7; tentatively, D is TRBD2 (5 bases). V was pared by 3 bases and J by 5 bases, with 11 bases between. The CDR3 spans 13 residues. The CDR3 sequence is CASSFGEYDEQYF. DNA of the CDR3: TGTGCCAGCAGTTTCGGGGAATATGACGAGCAGTACTTC.

To note about this clonotype: One junction end disagrees with the germline gene, perhaps due to a read error. The chain uses TRBV6-1 and TRBJ2-2, with 7 bases aligning to TRBD1. The CDR3 contains 18 residues. In germline, CDR1 is MNHNS, CDR2 SASEGT. The DNA for the CDR3 is TGTGCCAGCAGAGAAGGGTACCGGGACAGCCCAAACACCGGGGAGCTGTTTTTT. Translated: CASREGYRDSPNTGELFF.

This clonotype was counted ten times or more. The chain couples TRBV29-1 to TRBJ1-2; D remains unclear. The CDR3 is made up of 13 amino acids. Trimming stripped 4 bases from V and 2 bases from J, with 11 bases between. Germline loops: CDR1 SQVTM, CDR2 ANQGSEA. As DNA, the CDR3 is TGCAGCGTTGGTACGGAACAAAACTATGGCTACACCTTC. Translating it yields CSVGTEQNYGYTF.

This clonotype was detected many times. The chain is built from TRBV27 and TRBJ1-1; D unclear. V shed 0 bases and J shed 2 bases, with 4 bases lying between them. The germline CDR1 and CDR2 sequences are MNHEY and SMNVEV (reference sequence). The CDR3 has 13 amino acids. CDR3 bases: TGTGCCAGCAGTTTATCGACAAACACTGAAGCTTTCTTT. Residues: CASSLSTNTEAFF.

This clonotype was seen repeatedly, ten times or more. Here the CDR3 reads CASSRGGQGDTGELFF. Written as DNA, the CDR3 is TGTGCCAGCAGCCGCGGGGGACAGGGGGACACCGGGGAGCTGTTTTTT. The rearrangement joins TRBV6-1 to TRBJ2-2; TRBD1 aligns across 11 bases. The junction had 6 bases not matched to a gene; V was cut back by 6 bases and J by 3 bases. CDR3 length: 16 amino acids. Germline lookup yields CDR1 MNHNS and CDR2 SASEGT.

This clonotype showed up many times. The chain employs TRBV6-1 and TRBJ1-3; D is uncertain. The germline gives CDR1 MNHNS, CDR2 SASEGT. CDR3 length: 14 amino acids. Between the trimmed V and J ends, which lost 2 bases and 0 bases, there was a span of 5 bases. The CDR3 DNA is TGTGCCAGCAGTGAACCCGGCTCTGGAAACACCATATATTTT. As protein: CASSEPGSGNTIYF.

This clonotype was seen ten or more times. V usage is TRBV20-1 and J usage is TRBJ2-5, with 9 positions matching TRBD1. CDR3 length equals 14 residues. Losses at the gene ends were 5 bases for V and 2 bases for J; bases not matched to a gene: 6. The V gene's germline CDR1 is DFQATT and CDR2 SNEGSKA (reference sequence). The CDR3 loop is CSARGTGNQETQYF. CDR3 nucleotides: TGCAGTGCTCGAGGGACAGGGAATCAAGAGACCCAGTACTTC.

A few counts support this clonotype. The gene calls are TRBV12-3 or TRBV12-4 and TRBJ1-1; the D is unclear. The CDR3 is made up of 17 amino acids. With 0 bases removed from V and 4 bases from J, the gap between germline ends came to 18 bases. The CDR3 region has the DNA TGTGCCAGCAGTTTAGCGCTAAGGGTTGGGTACGCCACTGAAGCTTTCTTT. The encoded protein is CASSLALRVGYATEAFF.

This clonotype was picked up many times. The chain links TRBV11-2 to TRBJ2-7, with 9 bases that match TRBD1. J gave up 1 base and V 4 bases, and 8 bases lay outside the gene matches. CDR3 size: 16 residues. Germline V lookup: CDR1 SGHAT, CDR2 FQNNGV. The CDR3 coding sequence is TGTGCCAGCAGCTCGTACCCGGGACAGGGATCCTACGAGCAGTACTTC. Encoded protein: CASSSYPGQGSYEQYF.

This clonotype was counted at least ten times. V usage is TRBV12-3 or TRBV12-4 and J usage is TRBJ2-7; no firm D call. With 5 bases removed from V and 2 bases from J, the gap between germline ends came to 16 bases. This CDR3 has 15 amino acids. The CDR3 DNA sequence: TGTGCCAGCAGTCCAATTTGGGCTCACACCTACGAGCAGTACTTC. This codes for CASSPIWAHTYEQYF.

The V and J genes are TRBV28 and TRBJ2-5, with D maybe TRBD1 (6 bases). Germline CDR1 is MDHEN and CDR2 is SYDVKM. The length of the CDR3 is 18 residues. Trimming took off 6 bases at V and 1 base at J, with 24 bases between the two ends. This CDR3 is CASSLTKDRSKPQETQYF. The CDR3 nucleotides read TGTGCCAGCAGCTTAACGAAGGACAGATCTAAGCCCCAAGAGACCCAGTACTTC. Full variable domain (rest looked up from reference TRBV28 and TRBJ2-5): DVKVTQSSRYLVKRTGEKVFLECVQDMDHENMFWYRQDPGLGLRLIYFSYDVKMKEKGDIPEGYSVSREKKERFSLILESASTNQTSMYLCASSLTKDRSKPQETQYFGPGTRLLVL.

This clonotype appeared many times. The chain employs TRBV24-1 and TRBJ1-5; the D is unclear. From germline, CDR1 is KGHDR and CDR2 SFDVKD. The CDR3 totals 14 residues. Trimming shortened V by 1 base and J by 9 bases, and 12 bases separated the two germline ends. This CDR3 is CATSDFTGLGPQHF. CDR3 bases: TGTGCCACCAGTGATTTCACGGGGTTGGGGCCCCAGCATTTT.

The table lists this clonotype with many counts. The chain is built from TRBV29-1 and TRBJ2-7; TRBD1 or TRBD2 may be the D gene (5 bases each). The CDR3 is made up of 14 amino acids. Per the germline V gene, CDR1 is SQVTM and CDR2 is ANQGSEA. V gave up 4 bases and J gave up 3 bases, with 16 bases separating them. Here the CDR3 DNA reads TGCAGCGTTGTTGAGGGGTTAGGGCGCTACGAGCAGTACTTC. Protein: CSVVEGLGRYEQYF.